This TCR beta chain derives from a study of a mutant IDH1 vaccine in newly diagnosed glioma. Study overall: Patients received vaccination from 4-6 weeks after radiotherapy alone, or with temozolomide cycles. Treated patients comprised roughly 60% males and around 40% females, mean age roughly 44 years.

As to time point: week 11, during vaccination. It was 300 ug of mutant IDH1 20-mer peptide that made up each vaccine dose, given with topical imiquimod. New WHO grade 3 or 4 IDH1-mutant, ATRX-lost astrocytomas were present in all donors. This CDR3 has 17 residues. The V gene's germline CDR1 is SGHNT and CDR2 YENEEA. V lost 5 bases and J 0 bases, leaving 17 bases between the germline ends. To note about this clone: The antigen is undetermined.

Only in-frame clones appear in the TCRdb table, and some are missing; sequencing was by immunoSEQ multiplex PCR. The sample contains about 60,000 clones, about four fifths of which appear only once. This chain connects TRBV11-3 to TRBJ1-5; D is perhaps TRBD1 (5 bases). The sample was PBMCs, taken from a glioma patient whose treatment included an IDH1 peptide vaccine. The TCR comes from a woman aged 45-59 years with glioma. This CDR3 is CASSPGGSRDSNQPQHF. The CDR3 nucleotides read TGTGCCAGCAGCCCAGGTGGCTCCAGGGATAGCAATCAGCCCCAGCATTTT.